The TCR beta chain described here comes from a study of breast tumors, draining lymph nodes, adjacent tissues. Study-wide results and limits: That most tumor T cells come from lymph nodes remained unproven. Tumors had less TCR diversity than lymph nodes, more than nontumor tissue. Most tumor T cells seemingly derive from lymph node, then expand in tumor. Compared with basal-like, luminal-like tumors shared significantly more repertoire with nontumor tissue.

In its sample, this clonotype was seen a few times. What it recognizes is unknown. Just one base apart from a much larger clone, this may be a read error. CDR1 SGHRS and CDR2 YFSETQ come from the germline V gene. CDR3 length: 15 amino acids. V dropped 3 bases and J dropped 2 bases, with 15 bases sitting between them. TCRdb independently ran MiXCR on the multiplex PCR reads; one entry per CDR3 protein. The sample lists 30,000 to 40,000 distinct CDR3 sequences, about 36% occurring once. Sequenced material: breast tumor tissue. The source of this sequence is a female donor with breast cancer. Some clones in this sample may be carry-over from other donors' samples. The gene calls are TRBV5-1 and TRBJ2-7; D is possibly TRBD1 (6 bases). The CDR3 bases are TGCGCCAGCAGCTGGGGGACACGCAACCCCTACGAGCAGTACTTC. Translation gives CASSWGTRNPYEQYF.